Below, 13 T cell receptor beta chains from the same sample are listed, as sequenced in a study of T cells in narcolepsy. Measured with immunoSEQ multiplex PCR; TCRdb has only the in-frame clones, and not every one. Among approximately 31,000 clones, around four fifths were seen once, and the ten largest hold about 1.3%. Sequencing used CD45RA- memory CD4+ T cells from PBMCs. These receptors all stem from a human donor with narcolepsy.

The CDR3 loop is CATGSRHNYGYTF. As DNA, the CDR3 is TGTGCCACGGGTTCGAGACATAACTATGGCTACACCTTC. V usage is TRBV5-8 and J usage is TRBJ1-2; D unresolved. The CDR3 loop spans 13 amino acids. Trimming cost V 9 bases and J 1 base, with 13 bases left between them. Germline-derived CDR1 and CDR2 are SGHTS and YDEGEE.

This clone was detected a few times. The rearrangement uses TRBV14 and TRBJ2-5, with TRBD1 as a possible D gene (6 bases). Germline lookup yields CDR1 SGHDN and CDR2 FVKESK. V was trimmed by 5 bases and J by 4 bases, leaving 17 bases between them. The CDR3 is 15 amino acids. The CDR3 DNA reads as TGTGCCAGCAGCGTTCAGGGGCCGAGGACAGAGACCCAGTACTTC. The encoded protein is CASSVQGPRTETQYF.

This clone was recorded once. The rearrangement joins TRBV28 to TRBJ2-7, with TRBD2 matching 8 bases. The CDR3 totals 14 residues. V shed 8 bases and J 7 bases; nucleotides not matched to a gene: 13. Germline V gene data show CDR1 as MDHEN and CDR2 as SYDVKM. CDR3 bases: TGTGCCAGCCTTCAGACTAGCGAGATGGGAGAGCAGTACTTC. Translated, it gives CASLQTSEMGEQYF.

The V and J genes are TRBV30 and TRBJ1-2; TRBD1 matches at 7 bases. The CDR3 extends over 14 amino acids. Trimming removed 3 bases from V and 3 bases from J; junction bases left unmatched: 7. Germline CDR1 is GTSNPN and CDR2 is SVGIG (reference sequence). CDR3 in amino acids: CAWREWDSHYGYTF. The CDR3 bases are TGTGCCTGGAGGGAATGGGACAGTCACTATGGCTACACCTTC.

This chain connects TRBV7-9 to TRBJ1-2; 9 nucleotides match TRBD1. J lost 0 bases, V lost 6 bases, and 8 bases had no gene match. Germline V gene sequence: CDR1 SEHNR, CDR2 FQNEAQ (reference sequence). The CDR3 is 16 amino acids. The CDR3 protein is CASRNTGGPTNYGYTF. DNA of the CDR3: TGTGCCAGCAGAAACACAGGGGGCCCCACTAACTATGGCTACACCTTC.

V gene TRBV28 combines with J gene TRBJ1-5, with a possible D match to TRBD1 (5 bases). The CDR3 totals 11 residues. The germline gives CDR1 MDHEN, CDR2 SYDVKM. With 6 bases removed from V and 12 bases from J, the gap between germline ends came to 12 bases. CDR3 nucleotides: TGTGCCAGCAGATCGGGACGTCACCAGCATTTT. Residues: CASRSGRHQHF.

A word on this clone: Relative to the germline gene, one junction end is altered; a read error may explain this. For the CDR3, the DNA is TGTGCTAGCAGCTTAGGTACCCAGTCCAATGAGCAGTTCTTC. Amino acid sequence: CASSLGTQSNEQFF. V is TRBV7-7 and J is TRBJ2-1; D is uncertain. This CDR3 has 14 residues. Germline CDR1 is SSHAT and CDR2 is FNYEAQ (reference sequence).

This chain connects TRBV6-1 to TRBJ2-5, with 8 bases that match TRBD1. The J call may be mistaken, given a closer DNA end match to TRBJ2-7. The CDR3 spans 11 residues. Germline V gene data show CDR1 as MNHNS and CDR2 as SASEGT. The CDR3 sequence: CASGQGYEQYF. The CDR3 region has the DNA TGTGCCAGCGGACAGGGCTACGAGCAGTACTTC.

V is TRBV29-1 and J is TRBJ2-7, with D tentatively TRBD1 (6 bases). CDR1 is SQVTM, CDR2 ANQGSEA, per germline. The V end lost 6 bases, the J end lost 5 bases, and 14 bases lay between the germline ends. The CDR3 extends over 12 amino acids. CDR3: CSVDITGNEQYF. CDR3 DNA sequence: TGCAGCGTGGACATAACAGGGAACGAGCAGTACTTC.

This clone turned up a few times. The genes are TRBV10-3 and TRBJ1-5, with D hard to call. With 4 bases removed from V and 5 bases from J, the gap between germline ends came to 12 bases. Germline CDR1 ENHRY, CDR2 SYGVKD. This CDR3 comprises 14 residues. The CDR3 loop is CAISGGRRDQPQHF. The CDR3 DNA follows: TGTGCCATCAGTGGAGGGAGACGCGATCAGCCCCAGCATTTT.

This chain uses TRBV30 with TRBJ1-1; unclear D gene. Trimming shortened V by 1 base and J by 4 bases, and 16 bases separated the two germline ends. This CDR3 comprises 15 residues. Germline V gene lookup returns CDR1 GTSNPN and CDR2 SVGIG (reference sequence). CDR3 in DNA: TGTGCCTGGAGTGCCCCCACGGCGGGGTTCACTGAAGCTTTCTTT. Amino acid sequence: CAWSAPTAGFTEAFF.

In this sample, this clone turned up a few times. The chain combines TRBV7-3 with TRBJ1-2; D ambiguous. This CDR3 contains 12 residues. CDR1 and CDR2 from the germline V gene are SGHTA and FQGTGA. V shed 2 bases and J shed 7 bases, with 8 bases lying between them. CDR3 bases: TGTGCCAGCAGCTTACAAGACGGTGGCTACACCTTC. Its protein product is CASSLQDGGYTF.

The chain carries TRBV19 and TRBJ1-2; TRBD1 matches at 8 bases. V lost 1 base to trimming and J lost 4 bases; unmatched junction nucleotides: 2. The length of the CDR3 is 14 residues. The germline gives CDR1 LNHDA, CDR2 SQIVND (reference sequence). The CDR3 DNA reads TGTGCCAGTAGTATAGTGGGGACAGGCTATGGCTACACCTTC. Protein product: CASSIVGTGYGYTF.